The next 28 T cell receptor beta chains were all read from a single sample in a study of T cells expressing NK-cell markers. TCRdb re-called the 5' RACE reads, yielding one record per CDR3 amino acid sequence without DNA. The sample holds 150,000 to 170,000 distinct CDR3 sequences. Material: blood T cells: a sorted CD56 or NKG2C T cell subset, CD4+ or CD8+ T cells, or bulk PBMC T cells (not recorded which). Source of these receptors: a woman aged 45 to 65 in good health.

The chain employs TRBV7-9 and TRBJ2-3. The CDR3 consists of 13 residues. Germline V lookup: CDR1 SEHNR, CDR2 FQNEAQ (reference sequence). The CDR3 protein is CASSLGPVDTQYF.

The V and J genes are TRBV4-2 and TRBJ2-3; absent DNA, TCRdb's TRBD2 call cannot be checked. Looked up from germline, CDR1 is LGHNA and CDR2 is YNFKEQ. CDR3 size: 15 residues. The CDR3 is CASSQDGLAGDTQYF.

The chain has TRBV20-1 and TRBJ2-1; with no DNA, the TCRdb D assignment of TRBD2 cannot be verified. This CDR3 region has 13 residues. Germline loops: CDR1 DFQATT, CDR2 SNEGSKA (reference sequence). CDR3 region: CSARDYSYNEQFF.

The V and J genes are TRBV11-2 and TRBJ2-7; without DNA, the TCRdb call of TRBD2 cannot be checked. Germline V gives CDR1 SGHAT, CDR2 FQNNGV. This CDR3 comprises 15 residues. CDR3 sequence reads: CASSLDRDSSYEQYF. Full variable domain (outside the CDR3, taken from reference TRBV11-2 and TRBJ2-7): EAGVAQSPRYKIIEKRQSVAFWCNPISGHATLYWYQQILGQGPKLLIQFQNNGVVDDSQLPKDRFSAERLKGVDSTLKIQPAKLEDSAVYLCASSLDRDSSYEQYFGPGTRLTVT.

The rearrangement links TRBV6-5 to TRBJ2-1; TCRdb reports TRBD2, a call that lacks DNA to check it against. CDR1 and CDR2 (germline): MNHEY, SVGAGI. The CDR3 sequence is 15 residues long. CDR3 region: CASKLSGMTYNEQFF.

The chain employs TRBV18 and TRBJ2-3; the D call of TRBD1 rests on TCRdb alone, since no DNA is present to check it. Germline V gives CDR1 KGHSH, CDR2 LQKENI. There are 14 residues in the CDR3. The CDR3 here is CASSPRAVTDTQYF. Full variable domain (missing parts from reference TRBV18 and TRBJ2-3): NAGVMQNPRHLVRRRGQEARLRCSPMKGHSHVYWYRQLPEEGLKFMVYLQKENIIDESGMPKERFSAEFPKEGPSILRIQQVVRGDSAAYFCASSPRAVTDTQYFGPGTRLTVL.

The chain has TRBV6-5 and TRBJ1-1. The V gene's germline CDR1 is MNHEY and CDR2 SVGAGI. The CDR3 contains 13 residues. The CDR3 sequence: CASSLREDTEAFF.

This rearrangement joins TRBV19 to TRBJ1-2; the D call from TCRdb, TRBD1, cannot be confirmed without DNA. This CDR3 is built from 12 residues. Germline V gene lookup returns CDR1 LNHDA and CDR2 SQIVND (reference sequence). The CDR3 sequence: CASSPGGGGYTF.

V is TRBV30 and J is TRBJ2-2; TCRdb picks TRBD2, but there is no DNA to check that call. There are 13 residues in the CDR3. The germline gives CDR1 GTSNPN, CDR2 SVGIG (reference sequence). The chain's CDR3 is CAWTLRASGELFF.

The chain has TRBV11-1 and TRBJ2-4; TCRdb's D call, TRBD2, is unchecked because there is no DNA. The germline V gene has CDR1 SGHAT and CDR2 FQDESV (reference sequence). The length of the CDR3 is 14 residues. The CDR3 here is CASSSISEGNIQYF.

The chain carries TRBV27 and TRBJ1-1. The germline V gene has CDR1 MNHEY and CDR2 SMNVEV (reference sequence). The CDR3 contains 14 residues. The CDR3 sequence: CASSIGPRSTEAFF.

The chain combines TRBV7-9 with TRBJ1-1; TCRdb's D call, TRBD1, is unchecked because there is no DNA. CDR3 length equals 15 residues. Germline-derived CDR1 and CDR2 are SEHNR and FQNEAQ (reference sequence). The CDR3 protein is CASSSTKQAGTEAFF.

The CDR3 loop is CASSQENANTEAFF. V gene TRBV4-1 combines with J gene TRBJ1-1. Germline V gene lookup returns CDR1 MGHRA and CDR2 YSYEKL. CDR3 length: 14 residues.

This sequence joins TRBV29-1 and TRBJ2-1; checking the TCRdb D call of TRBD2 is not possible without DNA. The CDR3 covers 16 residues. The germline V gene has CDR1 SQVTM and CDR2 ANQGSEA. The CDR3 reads CSVVTGTSGPYNEQFF.

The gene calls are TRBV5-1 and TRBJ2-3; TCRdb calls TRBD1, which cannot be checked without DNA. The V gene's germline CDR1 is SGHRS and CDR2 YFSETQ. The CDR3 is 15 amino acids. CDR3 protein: CASSLEGTGPDTQYF.

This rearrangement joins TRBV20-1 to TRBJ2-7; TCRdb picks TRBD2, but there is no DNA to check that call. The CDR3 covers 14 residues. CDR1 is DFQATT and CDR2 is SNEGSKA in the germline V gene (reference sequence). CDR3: CSASRGLAGYEQYF.

The CDR3 sequence is CATTPRTSGNEQFF. J is TRBJ2-1 and V is TRBV7-9; TCRdb picks TRBD2, but there is no DNA to check that call. The germline V gene has CDR1 SEHNR and CDR2 FQNEAQ (reference sequence). The CDR3 is made up of 14 amino acids.

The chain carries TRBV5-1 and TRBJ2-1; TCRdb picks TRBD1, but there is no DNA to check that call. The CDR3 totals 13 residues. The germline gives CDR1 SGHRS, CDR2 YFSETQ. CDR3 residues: CASSLVPGDEQFF.

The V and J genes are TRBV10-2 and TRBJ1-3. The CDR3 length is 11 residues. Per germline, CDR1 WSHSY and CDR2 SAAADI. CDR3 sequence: CATTFGNTIYF.

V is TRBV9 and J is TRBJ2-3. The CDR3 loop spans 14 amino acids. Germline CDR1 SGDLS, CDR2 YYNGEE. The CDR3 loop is CASSVGGTTDTQYF. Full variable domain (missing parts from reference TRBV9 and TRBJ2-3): DSGVTQTPKHLITATGQRVTLRCSPRSGDLSVYWYQQSLDQGLQFLIQYYNGEERAKGNILERFSAQQFPDLHSELNLSSLELGDSALYFCASSVGGTTDTQYFGPGTRLTVL.

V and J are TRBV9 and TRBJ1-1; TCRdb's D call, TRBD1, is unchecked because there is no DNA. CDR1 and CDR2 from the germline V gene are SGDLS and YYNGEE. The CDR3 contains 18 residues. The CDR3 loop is CASSARRGQGTGNTEAFF.

CDR3 protein: CASSQQTTREGEAFF. The rearrangement joins TRBV4-2 to TRBJ1-1. The CDR3 runs to 15 residues. CDR1 is LGHNA, CDR2 YNFKEQ, per germline.

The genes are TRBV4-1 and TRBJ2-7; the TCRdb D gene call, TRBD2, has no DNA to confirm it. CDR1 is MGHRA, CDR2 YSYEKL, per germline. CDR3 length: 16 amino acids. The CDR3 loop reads CASSQEFSSGVYEQYF.

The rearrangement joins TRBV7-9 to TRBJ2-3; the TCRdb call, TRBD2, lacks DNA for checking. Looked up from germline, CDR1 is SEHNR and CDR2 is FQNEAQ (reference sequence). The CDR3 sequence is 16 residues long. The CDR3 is CASSPHPLAGGGPQYF.

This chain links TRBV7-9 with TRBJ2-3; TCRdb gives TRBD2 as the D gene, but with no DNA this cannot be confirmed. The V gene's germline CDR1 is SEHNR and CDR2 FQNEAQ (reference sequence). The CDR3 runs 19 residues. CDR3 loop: CASSLLGLAGGEITDTQYF. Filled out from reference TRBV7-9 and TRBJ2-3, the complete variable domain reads DTGVSQNPRHKITKRGQNVTFRCDPISEHNRLYWYRQTLGQGPEFLTYFQNEAQLEKSRLLSDRFSAERPKGSFSTLEIQRTEQGDSAMYLCASSLLGLAGGEITDTQYFGPGTRLTVL.

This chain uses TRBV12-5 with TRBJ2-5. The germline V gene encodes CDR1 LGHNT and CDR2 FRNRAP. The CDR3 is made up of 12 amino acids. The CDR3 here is CASGWDQETQYF. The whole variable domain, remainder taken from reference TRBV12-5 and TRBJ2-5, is DARVTQTPRHKVTEMGQEVTMRCQPILGHNTVFWYRQTMMQGLELLAYFRNRAPLDDSGMPKDRFSAEMPDATLATLKIQPSEPRDSAVYFCASGWDQETQYFGPGTRLLVL.

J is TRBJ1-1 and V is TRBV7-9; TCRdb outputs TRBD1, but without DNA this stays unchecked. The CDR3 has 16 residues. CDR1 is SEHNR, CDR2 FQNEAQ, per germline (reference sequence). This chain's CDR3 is CASSLGGTRGGTEAFF.

CDR3 in amino acids: CASGHILRGPPYEQYF. The chain is built from TRBV21-1 and TRBJ2-7; the TRBD2 assignment by TCRdb is unverifiable without DNA. TRBV21-1 is flagged as a pseudogene. This CDR3 has 16 residues.